This T cell receptor beta chain is from a study of technical replicates of blood from a handful of donors. J was trimmed by 8 bases and V by 0 bases; bases with no gene match: 9. The CDR3 consists of 16 residues. Germline CDR1 GTSNPN, CDR2 SVGIG (reference sequence). Clones were read by immunoSEQ multiplex PCR, and TCRdb kept only the in-frame ones, dropping some. The sample has 75,000 to 90,000 clones; approximately 90% are singletons. The chain is built from TRBV30 and TRBJ2-1; TRBD2 agrees at 11 bases. This TCR came from a human donor in good health. Sequenced material: T cells isolated from PBMCs. CDR3 nucleotides: TGTGCCTGGAGTGTAGATAGCGGGGGGGCCGAGGATGAGCAGTTCTTC. Protein product: CAWSVDSGGAEDEQFF.